The rows below give T cell receptor beta chains drawn from one sample of a study of vaccination and CD4 T cells after COVID-19. TCRdb used MiXCR to reprocess the PCR reads, holding one entry per CDR3 protein. Among about 8,000 distinct CDR3 sequences, around 45% were seen once, and the ten largest hold around 14%. No antigen has been identified for these receptors. Material for sequencing was CD4+ T cells from blood, cultured in vitro. All receptors come from a human donor in good health. The CDR3 runs from the conserved cysteine through the conserved F or W. Each record gives: D gene, V gene, J gene, clone size, CDR3 DNA, CDR3 protein. The D gene is left open where the match is weak. Size is omitted from some rows. Given values are once, few, many or a class for expanded clones.

.	TRBV12-3/TRBV12-4	TRBJ2-2	few	TGTGCCAGCAGCCCGACGGTGGTTACCGGGGAGCTGTTTTTT	CASSPTVVTGELFF
.	TRBV7-8	TRBJ1-2	few	TGTGCCAGCAGCTTAGAGGGTCCAAACTATGGCTACACCTTC	CASSLEGPNYGYTF
TRBD2	TRBV18	TRBJ2-5	.	TGTGCCAGCTCACCAACGATGGCGGGGGAAGAGACCCAGTACTTC	CASSPTMAGEETQYF
TRBD1	TRBV6-5	TRBJ1-2	.	TGTGCCAGCAGTTACTACAGGGGGCTAGATGGCTACACCTTC	CASSYYRGLDGYTF
TRBD1	TRBV12-3/TRBV12-4	TRBJ2-3	.	TGTGCCAGCAACCCCACCGGGACAGGGGGGGATACGCAGTATTTT	CASNPTGTGGDTQYF
.	TRBV10-3	TRBJ1-1	.	TGTGCCGCCAATGGGGGACGGAACTTGATGAACACTGAAGCTTTCTTT	CAANGGRNLMNTEAFF
.	TRBV6-1	TRBJ1-2	.	TGTGCCAGCAGTGAACAGGTCTTCCCAGCAGGTGGCTATGGCTACACCTTC	CASSEQVFPAGGYGYTF
.	TRBV7-2	TRBJ2-6	.	TGTGCCAGCAGCTTGCCGGGGAAAGTCCTGACTTTC	CASSLPGKVLTF
.	TRBV20-1	TRBJ1-1	.	TGCAGTGCTAGACGACCGGAGTCCGGGTACGCTGAAGCTTTCTTT	CSARRPESGYAEAFF
.	TRBV6-5	TRBJ1-1	.	TGTGCCAGCAGTTACTACAAAGAGACTGAAGCTTTCTTT	CASSYYKETEAFF
.	TRBV10-1	TRBJ1-3	medium-sized	TGCGCCAGTCAAAAGGATCGCTCTGGAAACACCATATATTTT	CASQKDRSGNTIYF
.	TRBV5-6	TRBJ2-7	.	TGTGCCAGCAGCGCGGGTCCCCTCTACGAGCAGTACTTC	CASSAGPLYEQYF
.	TRBV6-1	TRBJ1-1	few	TGTGCCAGCAGTCGAATGGGGAACACTGAAGCTTTCTTT	CASSRMGNTEAFF
.	TRBV23-1	TRBJ1-1	.	TGCGCCAGCAGTCAATTGTCAGGGGATAACACTGAAGCTTTCTTT	CASSQLSGDNTEAFF
TRBD1	TRBV27	TRBJ1-2	few	TGTGCCAGCAGTCAGGACAGGGTAGGTGGCTACACCTTC	CASSQDRVGGYTF
.	TRBV19	TRBJ1-1	.	TGTGCCAGTAGTATAGTCGCGGGAAGCACTGAAGCTTTCTTT	CASSIVAGSTEAFF
.	TRBV6-5	TRBJ2-7	few	TGTGCCAGCAGTTACTCGAGTTCAGGGATTGACGAGCAGTACTTC	CASSYSSSGIDEQYF
TRBD2	TRBV20-1	TRBJ2-5	few	TGCAGTGCTAGATTAGCGGGGGTCCTAGAGACCCAGTACTTC	CSARLAGVLETQYF
.	TRBV12-3/TRBV12-4	TRBJ1-2	few	TGTGCCAGCACCCCTCCCGGGCTCTATGGCTACACCTTC	CASTPPGLYGYTF
.	TRBV27	TRBJ1-1	few	TGTGCCAGCAGTTTATTCGGGGGGCGAACTGAAGCTTTCTTT	CASSLFGGRTEAFF
.	TRBV29-1	TRBJ2-3	.	TGCAGCGTTGAGGGCAACACAGATACGCAGTATTTT	CSVEGNTDTQYF
.	TRBV6-1	TRBJ1-2	.	TGTGCCAGCAGCATCCAATTTAGGGGGTATGAAGGCTACACCTTC	CASSIQFRGYEGYTF
TRBD1	TRBV27	TRBJ1-2	few	TGTGCCAGCAGTAAGGGGACAGTGGGAAACTATGGCTACACCTTC	CASSKGTVGNYGYTF
TRBD1	TRBV5-4	TRBJ1-2	.	TGTGCCAGCAGCGGTACACCCGGGACAGGTCTACTCAATGGCTACACCTTC	CASSGTPGTGLLNGYTF
TRBD1	TRBV9	TRBJ2-3	.	TGTGCCAGCAGCACCCGGGGTTGGGCAGGGGGAGCAGATACGCAGTATTTT	CASSTRGWAGGADTQYF
.	TRBV6-5	TRBJ1-5	few	TGTGCCAGCAGTTACGTTGCAGGATCGAATCAGCCCCAGCATTTT	CASSYVAGSNQPQHF
.	TRBV5-8	TRBJ1-5	few	TGTGCCAGCAGCTTGGCGGGGGTTAGCAATCAGCCCCAGCATTTT	CASSLAGVSNQPQHF
.	TRBV20-1	TRBJ2-2	.	TGCAGTGCTCCGGTCGTCGCGAACACCGGGGAGCTGTTTTTT	CSAPVVANTGELFF
TRBD1	TRBV7-8	TRBJ1-2	.	TGTGCCAGCAGCTTATCCGGACAGGAACACACCTTC	CASSLSGQEHTF
TRBD1	TRBV20-1	TRBJ1-2	few	TGCAGTGCTTTCGAGGGGGCGTCTAAAGGCTACACCTTC	CSAFEGASKGYTF
TRBD1	TRBV2	TRBJ1-2	.	TGTGCCAGCAGTGCCGACAGGGGTGGCTACACCTTC	CASSADRGGYTF
.	TRBV9	TRBJ2-3	.	TGTGCCAGCAGCGTAGGTCGGCGAACCCCCACAGATACGCAGTATTTT	CASSVGRRTPTDTQYF
.	TRBV7-3	TRBJ1-1	.	TGTGCCAGCAGCTTAGCCTCCGGGACGCTGAGCACTGAAGCTTTCTTT	CASSLASGTLSTEAFF
.	TRBV6-5	TRBJ1-5	few	TGTGCCAGCAGTTACGGGGAAATTAATCAGCCCCAGCATTTT	CASSYGEINQPQHF
TRBD2	TRBV6-2/TRBV6-3	TRBJ2-3	.	TGTGCCAGCAGTTACGGGACTAGCGCAGATACGCAGTATTTT	CASSYGTSADTQYF
.	TRBV7-2	TRBJ1-1	.	TGTGCCAGCAGCCAAAACAGGAACACTGAAGCTTTCTTT	CASSQNRNTEAFF
TRBD1	TRBV27	TRBJ1-2	few	TGTGCCAGCAGTCCCGTGGGGGACAGGGGCGGGTTCGGCTATGGCTACACCTTC	CASSPVGDRGGFGYGYTF
.	TRBV20-1	TRBJ2-7	.	TGCAGTGCTAAGGAGGGTGGGCAGGCCCCGTACTTC	CSAKEGGQAPYF
.	TRBV7-2	TRBJ2-7	.	TGTGCCAGCAGAGGGGCCTCATCCTACGAGCAGTACTTC	CASRGASSYEQYF
.	TRBV19	TRBJ1-1	few	TGTGCCAGTACGAACACTGGACAGTCTGAAGCTTTCTTT	CASTNTGQSEAFF
.	TRBV6-2/TRBV6-3	TRBJ2-7	.	TGTGCCAGCAGTTACCCGGACAGAACCGCCTACGAGCAGTACTTC	CASSYPDRTAYEQYF
TRBD1	TRBV29-1	TRBJ1-5	.	TGCAGCGCTCGACAGGGGAGCAATCAGCCCCAGCATTTT	CSARQGSNQPQHF
.	TRBV20-1	TRBJ1-1	.	TGCAGTGCCCTTGGGGGGACTGAAGCTTTCTTT	CSALGGTEAFF
.	TRBV20-1	TRBJ1-6	.	TGCAGTGCTAGGTCTACAGGGAACAATTCACCCCTCCACTTT	CSARSTGNNSPLHF
TRBD1	TRBV10-3	TRBJ2-3	.	TGTGCCATCAGCGCCGGGACAGCCCTCACAGATACGCAGTATTTT	CAISAGTALTDTQYF
.	TRBV4-1	TRBJ1-5	.	TGCGCCAGCAGCCAAGAAACCGGGCATCGGCCCCAGCATTTT	CASSQETGHRPQHF
.	TRBV2	TRBJ1-5	.	TGTGCCAGCAGTGAGGGGCGTAGGCAGCCCCAGCATTTT	CASSEGRRQPQHF
.	TRBV19	TRBJ2-6	few	TGTGCCAGTAGTGTAGGTGGGGCCAACGTCCTGACTTTC	CASSVGGANVLTF
.	TRBV29-1	TRBJ1-1	few	TGCAGCGTTGAACAGGGGACGTCGAACACTGAAGCTTTCTTT	CSVEQGTSNTEAFF
.	TRBV27	TRBJ2-7	.	TGTGCCAGCAGTTTCGTAGGGGGTTCCCTTAGCTCCTACGAGCAGTACTTC	CASSFVGGSLSSYEQYF
TRBD1	TRBV6-1	TRBJ1-1	.	TGTGCCAGCAGTGCAAAGAGGGGGACAGGGGGCATGAACACTGAAGCTTTCTTT	CASSAKRGTGGMNTEAFF